Given below is one T cell receptor (beta chain) in context. The data belong to a study of blood T cell repertoires in COVID-19. Study-level information: PBMCs, B-cell-depleted T cells, or T cells were the source of the cDNA or gDNA that made up the material.

The CDR3 has 15 amino acids. Per germline, CDR1 GTSNPN and CDR2 SVGIG (reference sequence). V dropped 5 bases and J dropped 7 bases, with 21 bases sitting between them. Patients of the Seattle cohort, enrolled during active infection, were followed longitudinally. Per the authors' pipeline: Using reference gene primer amplification, nucleated cell counts were estimated. The data were produced by immunoSEQ multiplex PCR, yet TCRdb's version contains in-frame clones alone and is incomplete. V and J calls plus clone size are reproduced from that table; the DNA served to infer D and trimming. This table has roughly 440,000 clones, 88% appearing once.

The chain recombines TRBV30 with TRBJ1-3; the D gene is possibly TRBD1 (5 bases). Sequencing was performed on peripheral blood. The TCR comes from a woman aged 50 to 65 with COVID-19, enrolled during active disease. Here the CDR3 reads CAWQGGQTQRNTIYF. The CDR3 DNA sequence: TGTGCCTGGCAGGGAGGCCAGACCCAACGGAACACCATATATTTT.